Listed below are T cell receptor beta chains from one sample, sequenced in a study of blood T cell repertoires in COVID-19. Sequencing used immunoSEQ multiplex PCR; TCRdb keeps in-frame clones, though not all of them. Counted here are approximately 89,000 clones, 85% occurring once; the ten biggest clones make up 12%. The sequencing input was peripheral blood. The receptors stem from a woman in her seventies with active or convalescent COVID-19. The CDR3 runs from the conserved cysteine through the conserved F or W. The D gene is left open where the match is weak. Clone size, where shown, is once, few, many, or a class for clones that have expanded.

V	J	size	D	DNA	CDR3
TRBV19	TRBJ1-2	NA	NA	TGTGCCAGTAGTCTACACTATGGCTACACCTTC	CASSLHYGYTF
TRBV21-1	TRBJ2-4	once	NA	TGTGCCAGCAGCAACCCCCACCTTCCCGGGACCAAAAACATTCAGTACTTC	CASSNPHLPGTKNIQYF
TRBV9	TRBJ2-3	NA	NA	TGTGCCAGCAGCGTTAGTTCGTCAGATACGCAGTATTTT	CASSVSSSDTQYF
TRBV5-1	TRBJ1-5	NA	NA	TGCGCCAGCAGCTTGGTGGCAGGGAGCAATCAGCCCCAGCATTTT	CASSLVAGSNQPQHF
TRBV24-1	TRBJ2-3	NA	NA	TGTGCCACCAGTCCGACGAAGGGGTCGATAGATACGCAGTATTTT	CATSPTKGSIDTQYF
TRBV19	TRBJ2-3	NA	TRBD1	TGTGCCAGTAGTATTCCGGGACAGGGTAGTGGTACGCAGTATTTT	CASSIPGQGSGTQYF
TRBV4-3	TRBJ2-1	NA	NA	TGCGCCAGCAGCCAAGATTCGACTAGTAGGGGCAATGAGCAGTTCTTC	CASSQDSTSRGNEQFF
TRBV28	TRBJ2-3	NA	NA	TGTGCCAGCAGTTCCCCTTCCGGGACTAGCACAGATACGCAGTATTTT	CASSSPSGTSTDTQYF
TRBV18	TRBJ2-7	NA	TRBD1	TGTGCCAGCTCATCAGGGACAGGCCTGTCCTACGAGCAGTACTTC	CASSSGTGLSYEQYF
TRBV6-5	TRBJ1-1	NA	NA	TGTGCCAGCAGTTCTCGAGGGTCTAACACTGAAGCTTTCTTT	CASSSRGSNTEAFF
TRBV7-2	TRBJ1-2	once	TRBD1	TGTGCCAGCAGCTTAGATGCAGGGGGCGGCTATGGCTACACCTTC	CASSLDAGGGYGYTF
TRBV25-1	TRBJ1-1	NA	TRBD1	TGTGCCAGCAGTGGGACAACGACAGGGCGCACTGAAGCTTTCTTT	CASSGTTTGRTEAFF
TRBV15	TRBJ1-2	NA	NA	TGTGCCACCAGGGAGGCGGCTAACTATGGCTACACCTTC	CATREAANYGYTF
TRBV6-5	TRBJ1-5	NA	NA	TGTGCCAGCAGCCGACAGTTCCATAGCAATCAGCCCCAGCATTTT	CASSRQFHSNQPQHF
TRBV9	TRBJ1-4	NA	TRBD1	TGTGCCAGCAGCGTAAGCCAAGGGACAGGGCGAGAAAAACTGTTTTTT	CASSVSQGTGREKLFF
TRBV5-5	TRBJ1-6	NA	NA	TGTGCCAGCAGTTCCCTACAGGGTTCCAATTCACCCCTCCACTTT	CASSSLQGSNSPLHF
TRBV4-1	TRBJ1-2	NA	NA	TGCGCCAGCAGCCAAGACCCACGTATGGGGGCGAACTATGGCTACACCTTC	CASSQDPRMGANYGYTF
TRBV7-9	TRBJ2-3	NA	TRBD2	TGTGCCAGCAGCCGCGGGGGGGCCGGGGGCACAGATACGCAGTATTTT	CASSRGGAGGTDTQYF
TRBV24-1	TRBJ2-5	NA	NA	TGTGCCACCAGTGATTCCGTGGAGACCCAGTACTTC	CATSDSVETQYF
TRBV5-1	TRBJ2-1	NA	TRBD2	TGCGCCAGCAGCTTAAACGGGGGGGATCCGAATGAGCAGTTCTTC	CASSLNGGDPNEQFF
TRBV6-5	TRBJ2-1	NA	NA	TGTGCCACCTTTATTCCAGGGAATGGACCTTATGAGCAGTTCTTC	CATFIPGNGPYEQFF
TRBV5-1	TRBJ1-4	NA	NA	TGCGCCAGCAGCTTGGGGGCAATTGAAGAGGAAAAACTGTTTTTT	CASSLGAIEEEKLFF
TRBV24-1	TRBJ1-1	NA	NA	TGTGCCACCAGTGATCCGAAACAGGGAAACACTGAAGCTTTCTTT	CATSDPKQGNTEAFF
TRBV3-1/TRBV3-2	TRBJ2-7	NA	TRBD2	TGTGCCAGCAGTCGGGGAGGGGCTGAATCCTACGAGCAGTACTTC	CASSRGGAESYEQYF
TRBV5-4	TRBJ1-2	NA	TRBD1	TGTGCCAGCAGCTTTTGGGACAGGGTACTCTATGGCTACACCTTC	CASSFWDRVLYGYTF
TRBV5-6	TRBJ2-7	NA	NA	TGTGCCAGCAGCTTGCGGACGGCTCGGGGCGAGCAGTACTTC	CASSLRTARGEQYF
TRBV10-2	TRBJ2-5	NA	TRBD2	TGCGCCAGCAGTGAGTTTGGGGCGCTAGCGGTCCAAGAGACCCAGTACTTC	CASSEFGALAVQETQYF
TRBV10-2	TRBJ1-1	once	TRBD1	TGCGCCAGCAGGCGAGGGACAGAGAACACTGAAGCTTTCTTT	CASRRGTENTEAFF
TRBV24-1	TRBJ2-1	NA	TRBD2	TGTGCCACCAGTGATGCGGGACTAGCGGGGGGCAGCTCCTACAATGAGCAGTTCTTC	CATSDAGLAGGSSYNEQFF
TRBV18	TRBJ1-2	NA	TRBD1	TGTGCCAGCTCATCACAAGCCGGGACAGGGGATGGCTACACCTTC	CASSSQAGTGDGYTF
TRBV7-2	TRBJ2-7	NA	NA	TGTGCCAGCAGCCCTGGGCCGACAGGATCAACCTACGAGCAGTACTTC	CASSPGPTGSTYEQYF
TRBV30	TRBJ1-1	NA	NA	TGTGCCGCAAATGGACACAACGAAGCTTTCTTT	CAANGHNEAFF
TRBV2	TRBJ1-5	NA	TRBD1	TGTGCCAGCAGTGAGAGGTCAGGGGGCAGCAATCAGCCCCAGCATTTT	CASSERSGGSNQPQHF
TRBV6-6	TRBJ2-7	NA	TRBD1	TGTGCCAGCAAGACAGGGGCCTACGAGCAGTACTTC	CASKTGAYEQYF
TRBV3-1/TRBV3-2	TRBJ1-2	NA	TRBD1	TGTGCCAGCAGCCAAACAGGGGTCTATGGCTACACCTTC	CASSQTGVYGYTF
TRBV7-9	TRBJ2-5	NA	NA	TGTGCCAGCAGCTTAGTAAGAGAGGCAGGGCTAGGAGAGACCCAGTACTTC	CASSLVREAGLGETQYF
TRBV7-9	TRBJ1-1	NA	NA	TGTGCCAGCAGCTTCCAAGCGAGCATGAACACTGAAGCTTTCTTT	CASSFQASMNTEAFF
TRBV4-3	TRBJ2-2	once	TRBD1	TGCGCCAGCAGCCATGCAGGGGGCACCGGGGAGCTGTTTTTT	CASSHAGGTGELFF
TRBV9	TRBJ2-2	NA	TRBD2	TGTGCCAGCAGCCTAGGACTAGCGGGGTCAGCGGCCGGGGAGCTGTTTTTT	CASSLGLAGSAAGELFF
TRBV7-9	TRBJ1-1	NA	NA	TGTGCCAGCAGTCCGGAGAGTGAAGCTTTCTTT	CASSPESEAFF
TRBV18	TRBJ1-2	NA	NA	TGTGCCAGCTCCCGTTCCGGGATTGGCTACACCTTC	CASSRSGIGYTF
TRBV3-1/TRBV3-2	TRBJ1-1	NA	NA	TGTGCCAGCAGCCAAGAAGGCGGGAACACTGAAGCTTTCTTT	CASSQEGGNTEAFF
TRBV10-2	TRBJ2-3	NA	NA	TGCGCCAGCAGTGTTTACACAGATACGCAGTATTTT	CASSVYTDTQYF
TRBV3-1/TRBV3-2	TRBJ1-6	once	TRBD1	TGTGCCAGCAGCCAAGGACAGGGTAATTCACCCCTCCACTTT	CASSQGQGNSPLHF
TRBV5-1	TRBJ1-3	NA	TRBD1	TGCGCCAGCAGCTCGGGTCAGGGACAGGGGAAAAACACCATATATTTT	CASSSGQGQGKNTIYF
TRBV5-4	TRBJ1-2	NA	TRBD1	TGTGCCAGCAGCTTAAGGACAGGCCAAGGCTACACCTTC	CASSLRTGQGYTF
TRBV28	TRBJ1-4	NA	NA	TGTGCCAGCAGCTCTTTGGGGAGGGAAAAACTGTTTTTT	CASSSLGREKLFF
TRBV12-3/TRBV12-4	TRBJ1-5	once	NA	TGTGCCAGCAGCCTTGAGATTGAACCCCAGCATTTT	CASSLEIEPQHF
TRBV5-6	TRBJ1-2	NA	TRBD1	TGTGCCAGCAGCTTGCGGGGGATGGGACAGGCCTATGGCTACACCTTC	CASSLRGMGQAYGYTF
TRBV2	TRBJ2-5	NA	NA	TGTGCCAGCAGCGGAACTAGTTTCGAGACCCAGTACTTC	CASSGTSFETQYF
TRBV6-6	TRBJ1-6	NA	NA	TGTGCCAGCAGTTACCGTTCAGGGGATCCCCTCCACTTT	CASSYRSGDPLHF
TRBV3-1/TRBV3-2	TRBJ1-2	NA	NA	TGTGCCAGCAGCCCCCTTTACCCCGCGGATGGCTACACCTTC	CASSPLYPADGYTF
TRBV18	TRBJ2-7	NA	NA	TGTGCCAGCTCACGTCTTAACTACAACTACGAGCAGTACTTC	CASSRLNYNYEQYF
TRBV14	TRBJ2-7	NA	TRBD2	TGTGCCAGCAGCCCACGGGGGGGGCTATCGCACGAGCAGTACTTC	CASSPRGGLSHEQYF
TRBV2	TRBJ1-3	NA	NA	TGTGCCAGCAGTCGGGGAAACTCTGGAAACACCATATATTTT	CASSRGNSGNTIYF
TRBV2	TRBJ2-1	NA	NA	TGTGCCAGCAGTGGGCTAGCGATAGACAATGAGCAGTTCTTC	CASSGLAIDNEQFF
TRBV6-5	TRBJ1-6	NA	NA	TGTGCCAGCAGAGGGGTGAGGAATTATAATTCACCCCTCCACTTT	CASRGVRNYNSPLHF